This T cell receptor beta chain was identified during a study of glioma-infiltrating T cells. TCR alpha and beta CDR3 regions were amplified from RNA using iRepertoire nested multiplex PCR. Input was about 85-400 ng of tissue mRNA or PBMC total RNA. TCRdb analysed the multiplex PCR reads with MiXCR anew, one entry per CDR3 protein. Of approximately 88,000 distinct CDR3 sequences listed, about 23% are singletons. This clonotype has at least ten counts. The CDR3 totals 15 residues. Germline V gene data show CDR1 as LNHDA and CDR2 as SQIVND (reference sequence). With V trimmed by 5 bases and J by 2 bases, 5 bases remained unmatched.

The specimen sequenced was glioma tissue, nonneoplastic brain tissue, or PBMCs (not recorded which). This chain connects TRBV19 to TRBJ2-7, with 11 bases identical to TRBD1. This TCR came from a human donor with low-grade glioma or glioblastoma, undergoing nonglioma brain surgery, or in good health (not recorded which). Here the CDR3 DNA reads TGTGCCAGTAGTGCCCGGACAGGGGGCCCCTACGAGCAGTACTTC. It encodes CASSARTGGPYEQYF. Combining the CDR3 with reference TRBV19 and TRBJ2-7 gives the whole variable domain DGGITQSPKYLFRKEGQNVTLSCEQNLNHDAMYWYRQDPGQGLRLIYYSQIVNDFQKGDIAEGYSVSREKKESFPLTVTSAQKNPTAFYLCASSARTGGPYEQYFGPGTRLTVT.